The 11 T cell receptor beta chains in this list originate from one sample, sequenced in a study of blood T cell repertoires in COVID-19. Measured with immunoSEQ multiplex PCR; TCRdb has only the in-frame clones, and not every one. The table lists approximately 89,000 clones, roughly 78% of them singletons. Source material: peripheral blood. These receptors came from a woman of 80 years or more with acute or convalescent COVID-19.

The chain has TRBV10-3 and TRBJ1-6; 7 nucleotides line up with TRBD1. The CDR3 consists of 13 residues. The ends lost 9 bases at V and 7 bases at J; junction bases unmatched: 6. CDR1 and CDR2 (germline): ENHRY, SYGVKD. The CDR3 coding sequence is TGTGCCATAGGGACAGACACAAATTCACCCCTCCACTTT. This translates into CAIGTDTNSPLHF.

The V gene is TRBV7-2, the J gene TRBJ2-7; TRBD2 matches 11 bases. The CDR3 contains 17 residues. V lost 3 bases to trimming and J lost 5 bases; unmatched junction nucleotides: 12. Germline V gene sequence: CDR1 SGHTA, CDR2 FQGNSA. The CDR3 here is CASSFLLAGATNHEQYF. The CDR3 nucleotides are TGTGCCAGCAGCTTCCTACTAGCGGGAGCAACCAACCACGAGCAGTACTTC. The full variable domain, with the rest looked up from reference TRBV7-2 and TRBJ2-7, is GAGVSQSPSNKVTEKGKDVELRCDPISGHTALYWYRQSLGQGLEFLIYFQGNSAPDKSGLPSDRFSAERTGGSVSTLTIQRTQQEDSAVYLCASSFLLAGATNHEQYFGPGTRLTVT.

The sample holds one count of this clone. The gene calls are TRBV24-1 and TRBJ2-3; D perhaps matches TRBD1 (7 bases). The germline CDR1 and CDR2 sequences are KGHDR and SFDVKD. Deletions cut 4 bases from V and 1 base from J, with 14 bases between. This CDR3 contains 16 residues. CDR3 nucleotide sequence: TGTGCCACCAGTGACCCACGGAGGGGGCGCACAGATACGCAGTATTTT. Translating it yields CATSDPRRGRTDTQYF.

The chain employs TRBV5-4 and TRBJ2-5, with 14 bases lining up with TRBD2. CDR1 and CDR2 (germline): SGHNT, YYREEE (reference sequence). The CDR3 covers 16 residues. V lost 2 bases and J lost 5; bases outside the gene matches: 5. The CDR3 coding sequence is TGTGCCAGCAGCTTCAGACTAGCGGGAGGGCCGGAGACCCAGTACTTC. Its translation is CASSFRLAGGPETQYF.

CDR3 nucleotides: TGTGCCAGCTCACCTGGGACAGGGGTATACAATGAGCAGTTCTTC. Its protein is CASSPGTGVYNEQFF. The chain employs TRBV18 and TRBJ2-1, with 10 bases lining up with TRBD1. Looked up from germline, CDR1 is KGHSH and CDR2 is LQKENI. The CDR3 extends over 15 amino acids. J gave up 4 bases and V 3 bases, and 3 bases lay outside the gene matches.

The gene calls are TRBV2 and TRBJ1-1, with D possibly TRBD1 on 6 matching bases. V gave up 2 bases and J gave up 3 bases, with 10 bases separating them. Germline assignment: CDR1 SNHLY and CDR2 FYNNEI. CDR3 length equals 14 residues. Here the CDR3 DNA reads TGTGCCAGCAGTGAACGTCAGGGGCACACTGAAGCTTTCTTT. Amino acid sequence: CASSERQGHTEAFF.

This rearrangement joins TRBV5-1 to TRBJ1-1; possible D gene TRBD1, 6 bases. The V gene's germline CDR1 is SGHRS and CDR2 YFSETQ. This CDR3 spans 15 amino acids. V was trimmed by 2 bases and J by 4 bases, leaving 15 bases between them. CDR3 amino acids: CASSFRQVVATEAFF. The CDR3 DNA reads TGCGCCAGCAGCTTCAGACAGGTGGTGGCCACTGAAGCTTTCTTT.

This chain uses TRBV19 with TRBJ1-1; perhaps TRBD1 as D (5 bases). CDR1 and CDR2 (germline): LNHDA, SQIVND (reference sequence). This CDR3 spans 14 amino acids. The germline V and J ends were trimmed by 3 bases and 4 bases, with 12 bases remaining between them. The CDR3 loop is CASSISGWTTEAFF. DNA for the CDR3: TGTGCCAGTAGTATCTCAGGGTGGACCACTGAAGCTTTCTTT.

This chain connects TRBV9 to TRBJ1-2, with 12 bases lining up with TRBD1. The CDR3 runs to 15 residues. V lost 4 bases, J lost 2 bases, and 3 bases stayed unmatched. Germline V gene data show CDR1 as SGDLS and CDR2 as YYNGEE. CDR3: CASSTGQGANYGYTF. DNA of the CDR3: TGTGCCAGCAGCACGGGACAGGGGGCGAACTATGGCTACACCTTC. Full variable domain (missing parts from reference TRBV9 and TRBJ1-2): DSGVTQTPKHLITATGQRVTLRCSPRSGDLSVYWYQQSLDQGLQFLIQYYNGEERAKGNILERFSAQQFPDLHSELNLSSLELGDSALYFCASSTGQGANYGYTFGSGTRLTVV.

The chain links TRBV7-2 to TRBJ2-1; 12 nucleotides align to TRBD2. V shed 5 bases and J 8 bases; nucleotides not matched to a gene: 7. The CDR3 runs 15 residues. Germline CDR1 SGHTA, CDR2 FQGNSA. This CDR3 reads CASSATSGGFYEQFF. Written as DNA, the CDR3 is TGTGCCAGCAGCGCAACTAGCGGGGGGTTCTATGAGCAGTTCTTC.

This rearrangement joins TRBV18 to TRBJ2-3; D ambiguous. This CDR3 has 15 residues. CDR1 KGHSH and CDR2 LQKENI come from the germline V gene. V lost 0 bases, J lost 2 bases, and 9 bases lay in between. DNA for the CDR3: TGTGCCAGCTCACCACCCCTACGTCTCACAGATACGCAGTATTTT. Its protein product is CASSPPLRLTDTQYF.